This passage covers 11 T cell receptor beta chains from one sample sequenced in a study of T-cell reconstitution after alpha-beta-depleted transplantation in children. The TCRbeta library incorporated unique molecular identifiers. Each CDR3 protein gets one entry after TCRdb re-called the PCR reads with MiXCR. The data contain some 43,000 distinct CDR3 sequences, about 10% of them singletons. This specimen was PBMCs, mostly from graft donor cells, taken 60 days after TCRalphabeta/CD19-depleted stem cell transplant. Source of these receptors: a male patient aged 2 to 9 who had a stem cell transplant for chronic granulomatous disease, so the T cells may come from the graft donor.

This clonotype has at least ten counts. The V gene is TRBV5-6, the J gene TRBJ2-7; D assignment may be TRBD1 or TRBD2 (6 bases each). In germline, CDR1 is SGHDT, CDR2 YYEEEE. This CDR3 contains 16 residues. Deletions cut 0 bases from V and 2 bases from J, with 15 bases between. The CDR3 is CASSLAGARSPYEQYF. The DNA of the CDR3 is TGTGCCAGCAGCTTGGCGGGGGCGAGGAGCCCCTACGAGCAGTACTTC.

In its sample, this clonotype was seen many times. The rearrangement uses TRBV6-2 or TRBV6-3 and TRBJ2-1; the D is unclear. The CDR3 spans 12 residues. The germline gives CDR1 MNHEY, CDR2 SVGEGT. Between the trimmed V and J ends, which lost 5 bases and 7 bases, there was a span of 9 bases. CDR3 coding DNA: TGTGCCAGCAGTAGACATGGGAATGAGCAGTTCTTC. Translating gives CASSRHGNEQFF.

Ten or more counts support this clonotype. The rearrangement links TRBV10-1 to TRBJ2-2; 8 bases fit TRBD2. Trimming removed 4 bases from V and 5 bases from J; junction bases left unmatched: 0. Germline V gene sequence: CDR1 WNHNN, CDR2 SYGVQD (reference sequence). This CDR3 has 13 residues. The CDR3 protein is CASSASGTGELFF. In DNA, the CDR3 is TGCGCCAGCAGTGCTAGCGGGACCGGGGAGCTGTTTTTT.

Many counts were recorded for this clonotype. This chain joins TRBV20-1 and TRBJ2-4; TRBD2 might be the D (5 bases). Germline CDR1 is DFQATT and CDR2 is SNEGSKA (reference sequence). V dropped 3 bases and J dropped 8 bases, with 8 bases sitting between them. This CDR3 region has 11 residues. The CDR3 sequence: CSASAADIQYF. The CDR3 DNA follows: TGCAGTGCTAGTGCAGCGGACATTCAGTACTTC.

There are many counts of this clonotype. V is TRBV20-1 and J is TRBJ2-3, with 10 bases identical to TRBD1. The J segment lost 2 bases and the V segment lost 5 bases, leaving 7 bases of the junction unmatched. The CDR3 loop spans 15 amino acids. Per germline, CDR1 DFQATT and CDR2 SNEGSKA (reference sequence). The CDR3 sequence is CSAATGQGPTDTQYF. The CDR3 DNA reads TGCAGTGCTGCCACGGGACAGGGGCCCACAGATACGCAGTATTTT.

The chain recombines TRBV29-1 with TRBJ2-2, with 9 bases matching TRBD1. V dropped 2 bases and J dropped 0; count of bases not matched to a gene: 1. The CDR3 contains 15 residues. Germline V CDR1 and CDR2: SQVTM, ANQGSEA. The DNA for the CDR3 is TGCAGCGTTGAAACAGGGGGCGCGAACACCGGGGAGCTGTTTTTT. Amino acid sequence: CSVETGGANTGELFF.

The chain has TRBV14 and TRBJ2-4, with 7 bases identical to TRBD1. Germline CDR1 SGHDN, CDR2 FVKESK. CDR3 length equals 16 residues. The junction had 7 bases not matched to a gene; V was cut back by 0 bases and J by 5 bases. DNA of the CDR3: TGTGCCAGCAGCCAAGATTTGGGGACAGAACAAAACATTCAGTACTTC. Its protein product is CASSQDLGTEQNIQYF.

This clonotype was detected many times. V is TRBV19 and J is TRBJ1-2, with D perhaps matching TRBD1 (5 bases). V lost 5 bases and J 5 bases, leaving 12 bases between the germline ends. Germline V CDR1 and CDR2: LNHDA, SQIVND (reference sequence). This CDR3 region has 13 residues. CDR3 amino acids: CASSSPGGYGYTF. The CDR3 DNA reads TGTGCCAGTAGTTCCCCCGGGGGGTATGGCTACACCTTC.

With respect to this clonotype: Here the CDR3 omits its conserved ending phenylalanine or tryptophan, so a read error is the likely source. No DNA is shown, since the ends of the CDR3 on it are uncertain; the CDR3 is the one TCRdb lists. The V gene is TRBV7-8, the J gene TRBJ2-5; the table's D call of TRBD2 was not tested on the DNA. The germline CDR1 and CDR2 sequences are SGHVS and FQNEAQ. Termini included, the CDR3 measures 15 amino acids. CDR3 loop: CASSFDQAGFEETQL.

The chain employs TRBV30 and TRBJ2-2; 10 bases fit TRBD1. The junction had 6 bases not matched to a gene; V was cut back by 8 bases and J by 3 bases. This CDR3 has 14 amino acids. Germline V gene sequence: CDR1 GTSNPN, CDR2 SVGIG (reference sequence). CDR3 sequence reads: CARSGTGDTGELFF. CDR3 DNA sequence: TGTGCCCGATCCGGGACAGGGGACACCGGGGAGCTGTTTTTT. Looking up the rest from reference TRBV30 and TRBJ2-2 gives the full variable domain: SQTIHQWPATLVQPVGSPLSLECTVEGTSNPNLYWYRQAAGRGLQLLFYSVGIGQISSEVPQNLSASRPQDRQFILSSKKLLLSDSGFYLCARSGTGDTGELFFGEGSRLTVL.

This clonotype was seen many times. The gene calls are TRBV6-2 or TRBV6-3 and TRBJ2-7; D uncertain. This CDR3 region has 14 residues. Germline lookup yields CDR1 MNHEY and CDR2 SVGEGT. Trimming stripped 6 bases from V and 1 base from J, with 13 bases between. CDR3: CASSPVGSSYEQYF. The CDR3 bases are TGTGCCAGCAGCCCCGTAGGAAGTTCCTACGAGCAGTACTTC.